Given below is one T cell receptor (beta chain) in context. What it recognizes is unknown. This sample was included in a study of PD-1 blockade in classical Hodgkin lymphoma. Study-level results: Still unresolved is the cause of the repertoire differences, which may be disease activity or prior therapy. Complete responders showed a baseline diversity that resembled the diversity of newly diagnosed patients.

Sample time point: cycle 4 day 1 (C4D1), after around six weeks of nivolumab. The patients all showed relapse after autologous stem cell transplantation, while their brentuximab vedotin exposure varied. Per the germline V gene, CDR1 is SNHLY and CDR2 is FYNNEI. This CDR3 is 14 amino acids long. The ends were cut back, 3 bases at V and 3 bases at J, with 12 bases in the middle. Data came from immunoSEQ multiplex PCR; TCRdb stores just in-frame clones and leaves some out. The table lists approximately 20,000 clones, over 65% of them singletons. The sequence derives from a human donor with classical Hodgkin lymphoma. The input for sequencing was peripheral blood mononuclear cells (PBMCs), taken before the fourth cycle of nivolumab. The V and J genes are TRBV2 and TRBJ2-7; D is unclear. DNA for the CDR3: TGTGCCAGCAGTGAGGGAAGGGTCGGCTACGAGCAGTACTTC. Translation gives CASSEGRVGYEQYF.